A selection of T cell receptor beta chains follows, all from one sample in a study of monozygotic twins with inflammatory bowel disease. TCRdb re-called the 5' RACE reads, yielding one record per CDR3 amino acid sequence without DNA. This sample carries some 170,000 distinct CDR3 sequences, with 2.4% going to the ten biggest clones. The specimen was blood. Every receptor here comes from a human donor with ulcerative colitis or Crohn's disease, or a healthy co-twin of an affected twin (not recorded which). Both conserved end residues are part of each CDR3. Fields, in order: V gene, J gene, CDR3 protein.

V: TRBV4-1; J: TRBJ2-6; CDR3: CASSRLYRGSGANVLTF
V: TRBV28; J: TRBJ1-1; CDR3: CARKWEGTEAFF
V: TRBV7-2; J: TRBJ2-5; CDR3: CASSLPRTASQETQYF
V: TRBV12-3/TRBV12-4; J: TRBJ1-5; CDR3: CASTPRDSGGSNQPQHF
V: TRBV15; J: TRBJ1-5; CDR3: CATSRGVNQPQHF
V: TRBV7-2; J: TRBJ2-2; CDR3: CASSKGWTGELFF
V: TRBV29-1; J: TRBJ2-7; CDR3: CSAGLTSREQYF
V: TRBV13; J: TRBJ1-4; CDR3: CASSSHPGTANEKLFF
V: TRBV7-9; J: TRBJ1-1; CDR3: CASSPGEQNTEAFF
V: TRBV20-1; J: TRBJ1-2; CDR3: CSAVEGVSIGYTF
V: TRBV12-3/TRBV12-4; J: TRBJ2-1; CDR3: CASSPDRVLDEQFF
V: TRBV7-8; J: TRBJ1-5; CDR3: CASSLAGLNQPQHF
V: TRBV20-1; J: TRBJ1-1; CDR3: CSAREGWGTEAFF
V: TRBV6-1; J: TRBJ2-3; CDR3: CASSTGLAGPDTQYF
V: TRBV4-2; J: TRBJ2-7; CDR3: CASSQDPSVTYEQYF
V: TRBV29-1; J: TRBJ2-7; CDR3: CSVEVQGYEQYF
V: TRBV18; J: TRBJ2-3; CDR3: CASSPRSVRIFTDTQYF
V: TRBV5-1; J: TRBJ1-1; CDR3: CASSLVWEAGTEAFF
V: TRBV7-3; J: TRBJ2-7; CDR3: CASSFIGGEQYF
V: TRBV15; J: TRBJ1-2; CDR3: CATSRGGSFGGYTF
V: TRBV29-1; J: TRBJ2-1; CDR3: CSVGGTSGYNEQFF
V: TRBV5-4; J: TRBJ2-3; CDR3: CASSLGPPGADTQYF
V: TRBV12-3/TRBV12-4; J: TRBJ2-5; CDR3: CASTPPGLTQETQYF
V: TRBV12-3/TRBV12-4; J: TRBJ1-3; CDR3: CASSNPMEAGNTIYF
V: TRBV20-1; J: TRBJ2-3; CDR3: CSAPGTSGPNTQYF
V: TRBV12-3/TRBV12-4; J: TRBJ1-2; CDR3: CASRRNLGRKDGYTF
V: TRBV27; J: TRBJ2-3; CDR3: CASSSLGGGGTDTQYF
V: TRBV24-1; J: TRBJ2-1; CDR3: CATSDYGSGTYNEQFF
V: TRBV20-1; J: TRBJ2-7; CDR3: CSPARVPYEQYF
V: TRBV19; J: TRBJ2-7; CDR3: CASNDGAGGASYEQYF
V: TRBV5-1; J: TRBJ2-2; CDR3: CASSPRERLANTGELFF
V: TRBV24-1; J: TRBJ2-5; CDR3: CATSDPTNGLQETQYF
V: TRBV7-3; J: TRBJ2-2; CDR3: CASSAIGGNTGELFF
V: TRBV12-3/TRBV12-4; J: TRBJ2-7; CDR3: CASTGGSSPLEQYF
V: TRBV12-3/TRBV12-4; J: TRBJ1-5; CDR3: CASSLTSGQPQHF
V: TRBV2; J: TRBJ2-7; CDR3: CASRPGLAGVYEQYF
V: TRBV7-2; J: TRBJ2-5; CDR3: CASSLVGSVGETQYF
V: TRBV4-3; J: TRBJ1-6; CDR3: CASSQGGQESPLHF
V: TRBV4-2; J: TRBJ1-5; CDR3: CASSQEDVVNQPQHF
V: TRBV20-1; J: TRBJ1-1; CDR3: CSADSTGETEAFF
V: TRBV3-1; J: TRBJ2-6; CDR3: CASSQDPDRGLPSGANVLTF
V: TRBV7-9; J: TRBJ2-1; CDR3: CASGQGYIPGFF
V: TRBV2; J: TRBJ1-1; CDR3: CASLPTVTAPEAFF
V: TRBV20-1; J: TRBJ1-4; CDR3: CSARVLGRLGFF
V: TRBV5-1; J: TRBJ2-3; CDR3: CASSPGLAGGRSTDTQYF
V: TRBV5-1; J: TRBJ2-3; CDR3: CASSPFEGGTDTQYF
V: TRBV7-8; J: TRBJ1-2; CDR3: CASSLAPGGYGYTF
V: TRBV11-2; J: TRBJ2-5; CDR3: CASSLVRELQETQYF
V: TRBV11-2; J: TRBJ2-1; CDR3: CASSLLSPGQGSYNEQFF
V: TRBV27; J: TRBJ2-7; CDR3: CASSFSLAYEQYF
V: TRBV4-1; J: TRBJ2-1; CDR3: CASSWGLYNEQFF
V: TRBV7-2; J: TRBJ2-5; CDR3: CASSWGGETQYF
V: TRBV6-5; J: TRBJ2-7; CDR3: CASSPRPGYSEGANEQYF